Reported below is one T cell receptor (beta chain). This specimen comes from a study of blood T cell repertoires in COVID-19. Study-wide context: Acute and convalescent COVID-19 samples came from the United States, Italy and Spain.

V dropped 6 bases and J dropped 0; count of bases not matched to a gene: 1. Germline V lookup: CDR1 MNHEY, CDR2 SMNVEV (reference sequence). The CDR3 consists of 13 residues. Libraries were prepared by immunoSEQ multiplex PCR; TCRdb keeps only in-frame clonotypes and omits some of them. The table records about 170,000 clones, approximately 80% of them present only once. Adults between roughly 18 and 95 years of age took part from 24 US areas. Cohorts were assigned according to the clinical history that participants reported. Recovered Cohort 3 donors showed two negative PCRs, clearance, or symptom resolution.

Sequencing used PBMCs or T cells enriched from blood (not recorded which). The chain links TRBV27 to TRBJ2-7; 8 bases are shared with TRBD1. This receptor was taken from a man aged 50 to 59 who had recovered from COVID-19. The CDR3: CASRDRGSYEQYF. For the CDR3, the DNA is TGTGCCAGCAGAGACAGGGGCTCCTACGAGCAGTACTTC.